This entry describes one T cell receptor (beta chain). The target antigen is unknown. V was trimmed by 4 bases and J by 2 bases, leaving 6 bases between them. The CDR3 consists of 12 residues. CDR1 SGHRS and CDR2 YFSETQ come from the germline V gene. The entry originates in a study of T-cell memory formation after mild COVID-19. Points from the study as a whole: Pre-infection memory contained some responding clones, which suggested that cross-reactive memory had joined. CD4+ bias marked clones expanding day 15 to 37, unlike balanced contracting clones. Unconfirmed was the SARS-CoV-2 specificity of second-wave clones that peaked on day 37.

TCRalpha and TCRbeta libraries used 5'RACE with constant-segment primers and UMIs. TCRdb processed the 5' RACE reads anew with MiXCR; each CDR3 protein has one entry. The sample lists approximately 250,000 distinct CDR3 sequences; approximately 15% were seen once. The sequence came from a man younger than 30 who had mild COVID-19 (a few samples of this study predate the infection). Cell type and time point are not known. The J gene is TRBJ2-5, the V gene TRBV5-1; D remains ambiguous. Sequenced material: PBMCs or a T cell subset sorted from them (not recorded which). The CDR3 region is CASSIQQETQYF. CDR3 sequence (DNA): TGCGCCAGCAGCATTCAGCAAGAGACCCAGTACTTC.